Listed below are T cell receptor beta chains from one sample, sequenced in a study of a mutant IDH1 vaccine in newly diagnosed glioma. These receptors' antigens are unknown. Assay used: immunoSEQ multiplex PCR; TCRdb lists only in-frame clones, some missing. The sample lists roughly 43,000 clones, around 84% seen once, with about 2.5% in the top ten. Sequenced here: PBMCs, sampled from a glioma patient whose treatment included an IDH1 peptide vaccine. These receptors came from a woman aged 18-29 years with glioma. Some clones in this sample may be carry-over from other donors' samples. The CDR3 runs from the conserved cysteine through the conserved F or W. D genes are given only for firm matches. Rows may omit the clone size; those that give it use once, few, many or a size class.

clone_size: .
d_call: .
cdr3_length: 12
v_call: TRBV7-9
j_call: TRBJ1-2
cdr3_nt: TGTGCCAGCCGATTAATTCACGATGGCTACACCTTC
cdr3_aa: CASRLIHDGYTF

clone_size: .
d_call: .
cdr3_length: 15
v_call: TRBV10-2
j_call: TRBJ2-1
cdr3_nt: TGCGCCAGCAGTGAGTCGCCCTCGGGGCCCAATGAGCAGTTCTTC
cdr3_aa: CASSESPSGPNEQFF

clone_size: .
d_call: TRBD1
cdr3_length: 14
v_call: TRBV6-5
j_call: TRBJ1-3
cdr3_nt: TGTGCCAGCAGTTCCGACAGGGGTCGGCCCACCATATATTTT
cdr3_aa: CASSSDRGRPTIYF

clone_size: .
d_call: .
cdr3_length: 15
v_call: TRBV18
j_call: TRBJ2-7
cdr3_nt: TGTGCCAGCTCACCACCATACGGGAGCAGCGACGAGCAGTACTTC
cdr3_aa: CASSPPYGSSDEQYF

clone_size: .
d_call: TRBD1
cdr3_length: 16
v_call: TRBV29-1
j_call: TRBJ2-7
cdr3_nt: TGCAGCGTTGAAGAGGGAACGTGGGACAGCTCCTACGAGCAGTACTTC
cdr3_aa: CSVEEGTWDSSYEQYF

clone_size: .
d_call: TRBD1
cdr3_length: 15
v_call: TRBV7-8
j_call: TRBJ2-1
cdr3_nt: TGTGCCAGCAGCCCCCACAGGGGTACCTACAATGAGCAGTTCTTC
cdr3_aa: CASSPHRGTYNEQFF

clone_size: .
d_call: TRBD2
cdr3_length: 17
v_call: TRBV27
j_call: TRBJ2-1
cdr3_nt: TGTGCCAGCAGTTTCAGGGGACTAGCGGGGGGATACAATGAGCAGTTCTTC
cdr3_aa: CASSFRGLAGGYNEQFF

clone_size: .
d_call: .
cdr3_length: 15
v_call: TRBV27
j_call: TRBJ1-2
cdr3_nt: TGTGCCAGCAGTTTATCAGGGGGTGGTATCTATGGCTACACCTTC
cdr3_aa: CASSLSGGGIYGYTF

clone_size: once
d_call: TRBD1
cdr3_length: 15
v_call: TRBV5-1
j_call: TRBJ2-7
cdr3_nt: TGCGCCAGCAGCTTAGGGGACAGGGATACCTACGAGCAGTACTTC
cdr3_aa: CASSLGDRDTYEQYF

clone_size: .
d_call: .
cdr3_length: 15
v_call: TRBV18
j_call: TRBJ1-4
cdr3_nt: TGTGCCAGCTCACCAAAAGCTAAGAGTAACGAAAAACTGTTTTTT
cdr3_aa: CASSPKAKSNEKLFF

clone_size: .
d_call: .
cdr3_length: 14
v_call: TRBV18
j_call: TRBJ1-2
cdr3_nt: TGTGCCAGCTCACCCTCCGCAGCAAGCTATGGCTACACCTTC
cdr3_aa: CASSPSAASYGYTF

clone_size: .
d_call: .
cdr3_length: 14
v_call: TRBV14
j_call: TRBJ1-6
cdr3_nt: TGTGCCAGCAGCCAAGAGATTCGGGGGTCACCCCTCCACTTT
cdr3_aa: CASSQEIRGSPLHF

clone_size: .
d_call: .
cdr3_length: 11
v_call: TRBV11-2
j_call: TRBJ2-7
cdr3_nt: TGTGCCAGCAGCTTGGGGGGCAGGTCGTACTTC
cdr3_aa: CASSLGGRSYF

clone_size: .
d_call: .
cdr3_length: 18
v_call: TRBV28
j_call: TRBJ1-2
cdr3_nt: TGTGCCAGCAGTTCTCCGGCCCCGAGGGACGGTCGGGACTATGGCTACACCTTC
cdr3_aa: CASSSPAPRDGRDYGYTF

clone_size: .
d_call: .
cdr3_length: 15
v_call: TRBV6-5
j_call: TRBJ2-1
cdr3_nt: TGTGCCAGCAGTAGGCGACCTAGAGACTCCAATGAGCAGTTCTTC
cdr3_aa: CASSRRPRDSNEQFF

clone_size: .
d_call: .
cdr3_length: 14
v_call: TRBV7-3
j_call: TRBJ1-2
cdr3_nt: TGTGCCAGCAGCCTTGCGGGGGTAGACTATGGCTACACCTTC
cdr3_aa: CASSLAGVDYGYTF

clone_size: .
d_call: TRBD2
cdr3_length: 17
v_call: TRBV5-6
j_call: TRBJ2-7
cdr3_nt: TGTGCCAGCAGCCCCAGCGGGGGGGCATCCCTTTCCTACGAGCAGTACTTC
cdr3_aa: CASSPSGGASLSYEQYF

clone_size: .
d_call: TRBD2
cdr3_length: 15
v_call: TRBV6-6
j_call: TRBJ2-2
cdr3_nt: TGTGCCAGCAGTTCATTTGCGGGAGGCGGCGGGGAGCTGTTTTTT
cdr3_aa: CASSSFAGGGGELFF

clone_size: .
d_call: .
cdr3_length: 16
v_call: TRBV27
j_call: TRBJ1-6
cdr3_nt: TGTGCCAGCAGTTTACGACAGACCTATCTTAATTCACCCCTCCACTTT
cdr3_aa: CASSLRQTYLNSPLHF

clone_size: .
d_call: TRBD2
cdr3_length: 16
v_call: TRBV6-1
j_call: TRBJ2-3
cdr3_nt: TGTGCCAGCAGTGAAAAGACTAGCGGGAGAACAGATACGCAGTATTTT
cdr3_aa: CASSEKTSGRTDTQYF

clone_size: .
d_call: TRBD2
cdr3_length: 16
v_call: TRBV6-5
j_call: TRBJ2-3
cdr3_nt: TGTGCCAGCAGTTCGACTAGCCGCCTACGCACAGATACGCAGTATTTT
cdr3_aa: CASSSTSRLRTDTQYF

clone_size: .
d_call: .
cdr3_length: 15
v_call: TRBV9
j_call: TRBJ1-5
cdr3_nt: TGTGCCAGCAGCTCGACTGCGAATAGCAATCAGCCCCAGCATTTT
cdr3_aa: CASSSTANSNQPQHF

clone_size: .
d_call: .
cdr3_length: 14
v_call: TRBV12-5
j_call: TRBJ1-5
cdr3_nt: TGTGCTAGTGGTTCGGACGGTAGCAATCAGCCCCAGCATTTT
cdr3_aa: CASGSDGSNQPQHF

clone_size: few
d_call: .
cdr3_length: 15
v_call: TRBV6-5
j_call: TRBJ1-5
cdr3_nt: TGTGCCAGCAGGACCGGGACGGGTAGCAATCAGCCCCAGCATTTT
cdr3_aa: CASRTGTGSNQPQHF

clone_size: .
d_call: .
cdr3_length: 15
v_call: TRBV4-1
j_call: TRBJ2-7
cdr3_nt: TGCGCCAGCAGCCAAGGGGGTGATCCTACCTACGAGCAGTACTTC
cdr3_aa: CASSQGGDPTYEQYF

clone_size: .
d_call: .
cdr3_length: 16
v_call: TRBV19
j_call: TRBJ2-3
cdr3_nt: TGTGCCAGTACCAATAGGAGGCAGGGACGGACAGATACGCAGTATTTT
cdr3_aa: CASTNRRQGRTDTQYF

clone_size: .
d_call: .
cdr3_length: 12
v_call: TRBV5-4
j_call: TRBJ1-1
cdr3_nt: TGTGCCAGCAGCTTGGCCCAGACTGAAGCTTTCTTT
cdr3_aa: CASSLAQTEAFF

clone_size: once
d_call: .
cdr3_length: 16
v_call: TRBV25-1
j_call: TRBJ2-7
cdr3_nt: TGTGCCAGCAGTGAATATAGTGCCCAGGGGTACTACGAGCAGTACTTC
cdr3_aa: CASSEYSAQGYYEQYF

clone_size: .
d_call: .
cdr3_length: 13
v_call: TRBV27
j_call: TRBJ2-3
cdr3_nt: TGTGCCAGCAGTTTATCGAGCACAGATACGCAGTATTTT
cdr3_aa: CASSLSSTDTQYF

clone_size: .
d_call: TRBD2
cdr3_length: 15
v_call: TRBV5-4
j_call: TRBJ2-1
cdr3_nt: TGTGCCAGCAGCTTGATTGCCAGCGGGAGCTATGAGCAGTTCTTC
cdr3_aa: CASSLIASGSYEQFF

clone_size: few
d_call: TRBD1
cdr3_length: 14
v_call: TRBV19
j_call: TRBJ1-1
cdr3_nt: TGTGCCAGTAGTCCCCAGGGGGAGAGCACTGAAGCTTTCTTT
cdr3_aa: CASSPQGESTEAFF

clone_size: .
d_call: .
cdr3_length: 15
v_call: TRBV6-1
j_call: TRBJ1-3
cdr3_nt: TGTGCCAGCAGTGAAATGGACTCTCCGCGAAACACCATATATTTT
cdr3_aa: CASSEMDSPRNTIYF

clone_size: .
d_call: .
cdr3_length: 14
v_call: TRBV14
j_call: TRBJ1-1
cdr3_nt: TGTGCCAGCAGCCAAGAACCTCAGAACACTGAAGCTTTCTTT
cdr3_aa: CASSQEPQNTEAFF

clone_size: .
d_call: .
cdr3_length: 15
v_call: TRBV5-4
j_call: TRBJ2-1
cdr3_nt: TGTGCCAGCAGCTTGGGCGGTTCCGAGGGGAATGAGCAGTTCTTC
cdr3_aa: CASSLGGSEGNEQFF

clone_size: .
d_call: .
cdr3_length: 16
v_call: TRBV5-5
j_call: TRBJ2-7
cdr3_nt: TGTGCCAGCAGGCGTACCGGGACGGAGGCTTCCTACGAGCAGTACTTC
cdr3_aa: CASRRTGTEASYEQYF

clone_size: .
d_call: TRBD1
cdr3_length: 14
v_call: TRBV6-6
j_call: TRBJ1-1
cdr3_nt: TGTGCCAGCAGTCGTACCGGGACAGGGGACCCAGCTTTCTTT
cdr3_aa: CASSRTGTGDPAFF

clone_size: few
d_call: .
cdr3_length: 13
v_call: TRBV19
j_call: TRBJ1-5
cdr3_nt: TGTGCCAGTAGCAGGGAGCCAAGCCAGCCCCAGCATTTT
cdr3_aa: CASSREPSQPQHF

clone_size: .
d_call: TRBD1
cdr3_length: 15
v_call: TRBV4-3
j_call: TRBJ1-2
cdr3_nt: TGCGCCAGCAGCCTGACGGGTAGGGGGCCACGAGGCTACACCTTC
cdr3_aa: CASSLTGRGPRGYTF

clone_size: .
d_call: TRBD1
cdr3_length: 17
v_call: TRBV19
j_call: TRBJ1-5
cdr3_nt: TGTGCCAGTAGTATAGATCCCGACAGGGGGCAAAATCAGCCCCAGCATTTT
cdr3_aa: CASSIDPDRGQNQPQHF

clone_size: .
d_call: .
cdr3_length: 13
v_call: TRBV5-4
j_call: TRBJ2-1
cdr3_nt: TGTGCCAGCAGCTTAGGGTCCTCGGGGGAGCAGTTCTTC
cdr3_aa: CASSLGSSGEQFF

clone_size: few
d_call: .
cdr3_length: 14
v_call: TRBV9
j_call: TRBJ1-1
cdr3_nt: TGTGCCAGCAGCGTGTGGACCGGCGGCACTGAAGCTTTCTTT
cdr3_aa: CASSVWTGGTEAFF

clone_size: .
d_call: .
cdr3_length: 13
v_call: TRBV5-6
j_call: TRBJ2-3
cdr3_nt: TGTGCCAGCAGCTTGACTCACTCAGATACGCAGTATTTT
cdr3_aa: CASSLTHSDTQYF

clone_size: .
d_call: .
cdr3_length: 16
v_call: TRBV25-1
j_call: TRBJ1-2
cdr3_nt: TGTGCCAGCAGTGAAACTTCGGGATACCCAAACTATGGCTACACCTTC
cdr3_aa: CASSETSGYPNYGYTF

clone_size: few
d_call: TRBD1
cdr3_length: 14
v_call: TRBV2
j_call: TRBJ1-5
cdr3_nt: TGTGCCAGCAGTTGGACAGGGCGAGGACAGCCCCAGCATTTT
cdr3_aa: CASSWTGRGQPQHF

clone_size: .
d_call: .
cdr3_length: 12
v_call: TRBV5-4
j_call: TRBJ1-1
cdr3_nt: TGTGCCAGCAGCTGGGGCTCTACTGAAGCTTTCTTT
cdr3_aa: CASSWGSTEAFF

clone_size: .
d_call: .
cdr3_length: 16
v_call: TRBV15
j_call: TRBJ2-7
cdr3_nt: TGTGCCGCCAGTAAATTCCCCGGGACGGAAGACTACGAGCAGTACTTC
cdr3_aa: CAASKFPGTEDYEQYF

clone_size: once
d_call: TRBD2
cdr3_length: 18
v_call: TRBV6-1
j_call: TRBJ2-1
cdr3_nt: TGTGCCAGCAGTGCCAGGACTAGCGGGAGGCGTTCCTACAATGAGCAGTTCTTC
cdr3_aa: CASSARTSGRRSYNEQFF

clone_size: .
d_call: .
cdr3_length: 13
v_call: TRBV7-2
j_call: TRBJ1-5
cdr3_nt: TGTGCCAGCAGCTTAGCGGTTGGTCAGCCCCAGCATTTT
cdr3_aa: CASSLAVGQPQHF